This T cell receptor (beta chain) was documented in a study of blood T cell repertoires in COVID-19. Study-level background: The United States, Italy and Spain supplied acute and convalescent COVID-19 samples.

Only in-frame clones appear in the TCRdb table, and some are missing; sequencing was by immunoSEQ multiplex PCR. Seen here are approximately 210,000 clones, more than 70% observed once, and the top ten hold roughly 8.1%. Enrolled through a virtual design, the participants were between roughly 18 and 95 years of age and came from approximately 25 US areas. There are 15 residues in the CDR3. The trim removed 8 bases at V and 3 bases at J, leaving 9 bases unmatched. Germline V CDR1 and CDR2: MDHEN, SYDVKM. The TCR sequence derives from a woman between 18 and 29 years old who had recovered from COVID-19. Sequenced sample: PBMCs or T cells enriched from blood (not recorded which). The chain has TRBV28 and TRBJ1-5; 8 bases match TRBD1. The DNA of the CDR3 is TGTGCCAGCGCCCCAGGGGGCTTCGACAATCAGCCCCAGCATTTT. Translated: CASAPGGFDNQPQHF.